This T cell receptor beta chain comes out of a study of cytomegalovirus exposure and HLA in healthy donors. As for the study in general: An earlier analysis found some 100 million unique TCR beta sequences from approximately 190 million T cells. Study outcomes and limitations: In a later analysis, the majority of CMV-associated beta chains seemingly showed HLA restriction.

V trimming: 2 bases; J trimming: 3 bases; junction bases outside the gene matches: 2. This CDR3 has 15 amino acids. CDR1 MGHRA and CDR2 YSYEKL come from the germline V gene. Concerning this clone: Its specificity is unknown.

PCR used 60 Vbeta primers and 13 Jbeta primers. The table came from immunoSEQ multiplex PCR; TCRdb's copy has only in-frame clones and leaves some out. The top ten clones hold less than 1.5% of a sample with some 130,000 clones, 65% to 80% of them seen once. The V call is TRBV4-1, the J call TRBJ2-4, with TRBD2 matching over 9 bases. This sequence originates from a male donor in good health and CMV-seropositive. Sequenced: PBMCs. The CDR3 nucleotides are TGCGCCAGCAGCCAACCTAGCGGGGACAAAAACATTCAGTACTTC. Protein sequence: CASSQPSGDKNIQYF.